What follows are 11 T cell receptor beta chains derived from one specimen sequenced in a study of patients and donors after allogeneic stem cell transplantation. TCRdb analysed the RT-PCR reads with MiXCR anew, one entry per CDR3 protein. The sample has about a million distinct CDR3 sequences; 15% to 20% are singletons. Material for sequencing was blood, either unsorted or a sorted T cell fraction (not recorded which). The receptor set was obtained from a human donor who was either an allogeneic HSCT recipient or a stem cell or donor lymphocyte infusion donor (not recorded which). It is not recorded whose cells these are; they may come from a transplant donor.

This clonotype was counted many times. As DNA, the CDR3 is TGTGCCAGCAGCCGTAGCCCGCCTACAGAGAACACTGAAGCTTTCTTT. Translation gives CASSRSPPTENTEAFF. The chain has TRBV7-9 and TRBJ1-1; no firm D call. Germline CDR1 and CDR2: SEHNR and FQNEAQ (reference sequence). Deletions cut 5 bases from V and 1 base from J, with 17 bases between. The CDR3 sequence is 16 residues long.

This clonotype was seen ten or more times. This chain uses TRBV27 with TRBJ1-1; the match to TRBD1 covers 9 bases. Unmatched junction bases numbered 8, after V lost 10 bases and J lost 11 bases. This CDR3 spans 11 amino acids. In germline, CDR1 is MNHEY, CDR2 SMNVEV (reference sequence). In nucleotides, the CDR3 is TGTGCCACCGAAACAGGGACAGGGGCTTTCTTT. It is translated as CATETGTGAFF.

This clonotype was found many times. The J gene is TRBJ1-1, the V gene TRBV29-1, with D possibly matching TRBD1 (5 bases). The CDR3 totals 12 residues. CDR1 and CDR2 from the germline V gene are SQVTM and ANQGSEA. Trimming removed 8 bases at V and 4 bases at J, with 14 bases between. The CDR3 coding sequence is TGCAGCTCCCTACGGGGGTCCACTGAAGCTTTCTTT. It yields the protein CSSLRGSTEAFF.

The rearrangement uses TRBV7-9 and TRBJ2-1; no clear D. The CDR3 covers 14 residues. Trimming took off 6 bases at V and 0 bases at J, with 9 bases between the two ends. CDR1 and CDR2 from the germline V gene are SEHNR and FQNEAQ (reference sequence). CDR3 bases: TGTGCCAGCAGGCCTGAGACCTCCTACAATGAGCAGTTCTTC. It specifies CASRPETSYNEQFF.

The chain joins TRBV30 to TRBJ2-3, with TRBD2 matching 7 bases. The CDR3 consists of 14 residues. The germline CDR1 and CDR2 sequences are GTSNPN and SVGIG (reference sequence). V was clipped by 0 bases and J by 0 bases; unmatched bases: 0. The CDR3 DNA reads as TGTGCCTGGAGTGTGGGACTAAGCACAGATACGCAGTATTTT. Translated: CAWSVGLSTDTQYF.

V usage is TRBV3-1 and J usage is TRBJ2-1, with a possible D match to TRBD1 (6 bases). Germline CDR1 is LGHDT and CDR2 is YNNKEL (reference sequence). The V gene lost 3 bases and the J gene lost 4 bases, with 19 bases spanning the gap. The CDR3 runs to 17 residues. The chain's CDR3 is CASSHTRIGTNYNEQFF. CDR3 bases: TGTGCCAGCAGCCACACGCGGATCGGGACAAATTACAATGAGCAGTTCTTC.

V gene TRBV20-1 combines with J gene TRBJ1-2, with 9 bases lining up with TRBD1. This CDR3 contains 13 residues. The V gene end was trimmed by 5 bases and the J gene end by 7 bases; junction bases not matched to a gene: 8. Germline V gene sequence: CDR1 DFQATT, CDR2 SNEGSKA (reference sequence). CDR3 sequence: CSAGTGTGSGYTF. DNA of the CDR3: TGCAGTGCTGGAACCGGGACAGGGAGTGGCTACACCTTC.

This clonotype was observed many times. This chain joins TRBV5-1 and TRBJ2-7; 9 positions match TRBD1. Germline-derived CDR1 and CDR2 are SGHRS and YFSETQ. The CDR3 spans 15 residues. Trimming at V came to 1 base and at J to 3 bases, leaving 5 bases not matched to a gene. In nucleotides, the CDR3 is TGCGCCAGCAGCTTGATTGGGACAGGGTACTACGAGCAGTACTTC. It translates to CASSLIGTGYYEQYF.

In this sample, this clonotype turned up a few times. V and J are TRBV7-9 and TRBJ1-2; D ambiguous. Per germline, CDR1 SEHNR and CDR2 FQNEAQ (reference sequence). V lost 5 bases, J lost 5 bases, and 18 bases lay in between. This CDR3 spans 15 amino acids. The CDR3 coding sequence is TGTGCCAGCAGCCCATCAGACACCGCGGGTTATGGCTACACCTTC. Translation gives CASSPSDTAGYGYTF.

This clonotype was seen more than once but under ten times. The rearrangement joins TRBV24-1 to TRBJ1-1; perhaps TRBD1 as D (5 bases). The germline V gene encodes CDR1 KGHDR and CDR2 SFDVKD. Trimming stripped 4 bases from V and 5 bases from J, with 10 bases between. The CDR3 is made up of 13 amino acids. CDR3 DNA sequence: TGTGCCACCAGTGACCCTAAGGGGACTGAAGCTTTCTTT. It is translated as CATSDPKGTEAFF.

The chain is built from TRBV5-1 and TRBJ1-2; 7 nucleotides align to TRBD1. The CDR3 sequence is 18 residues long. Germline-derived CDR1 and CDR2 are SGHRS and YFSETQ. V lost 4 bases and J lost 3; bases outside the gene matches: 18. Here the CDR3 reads CASSHAQRDSDPYYGYTF. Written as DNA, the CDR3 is TGCGCCAGCAGCCACGCCCAACGGGACAGCGACCCTTACTATGGCTACACCTTC.